The rows below give T cell receptor beta chains drawn from one sample of a study of blood T cell repertoires in COVID-19. Sequencing used immunoSEQ multiplex PCR; TCRdb keeps in-frame clones, though not all of them. The data show about 300,000 clones, about 89% seen once. The sample consisted of peripheral blood. The origin of the receptors is a man in his forties with acute or convalescent COVID-19. Both conserved end residues are part of each CDR3. Each record gives: V gene, D gene, J gene, CDR3 protein. The D gene is left open where the match is weak.

>TRBV7-9|NA|TRBJ2-6
CASHSSGANVLTF
>TRBV18|TRBD1|TRBJ1-2
CASSKDRGHNYGYTF
>TRBV11-3|TRBD1|TRBJ2-1
CASSQPGQGNNEQFF
>TRBV19|TRBD1|TRBJ1-2
CASSRSGQNYGYTF
>TRBV5-1|TRBD1|TRBJ2-1
CASSLYRGMNNEQFF
>TRBV25-1|TRBD1|TRBJ2-7
CASSEGRLTGVPTYEQYF
>TRBV5-6|NA|TRBJ2-7
CASQTASSYEQYF
>TRBV5-1|NA|TRBJ2-1
CASRQASSYNEQFF
>TRBV7-2|TRBD1|TRBJ1-4
CASSPVTGGNEKLFF
>TRBV5-1|TRBD1|TRBJ1-3
CASSIRTGGTSGNTIYF
>TRBV7-8|TRBD1|TRBJ2-7
CASSPRQGEGEQYF
>TRBV12-5|NA|TRBJ2-2
CASGQGWSGGELFF
>TRBV27|NA|TRBJ1-1
CASSFRGGFAFF
>TRBV6-5|TRBD1|TRBJ1-6
CASSTGTENSPLHF
>TRBV12-5|NA|TRBJ2-1
CASGLGTGWYGEQFF
>TRBV19|TRBD1|TRBJ1-1
CASSIAGTGYAEAFF
>TRBV20-1|TRBD2|TRBJ2-1
CSASHTSGDEQFF
>TRBV5-5|TRBD1|TRBJ1-6
CASSGGTVNSPLHF
>TRBV30|NA|TRBJ1-2
CAWSVRGARGYTF
>TRBV5-4|NA|TRBJ1-2
CASSGGAGGVSYGYTF
>TRBV6-5|TRBD2|TRBJ2-6
CASAGGISGANVLTF
>TRBV15|NA|TRBJ1-3
CATSSQQGRTTIYF
>TRBV6-1|TRBD1|TRBJ1-6
CASSEWDSNNSPLHF
>TRBV6-5|NA|TRBJ1-1
CASSYHTEAFF
>TRBV3-1/TRBV3-2|NA|TRBJ1-2
CASSLQSGAWGYTF
>TRBV18|TRBD1|TRBJ1-1
CASSPRTGGTEAFF
>TRBV5-4|TRBD1|TRBJ1-1
CASSRRGQGRTEAFF
>TRBV11-2|NA|TRBJ1-4
CASSPGLLGEKLFF
>TRBV11-3|NA|TRBJ2-2
CASRKAGAGELFF
>TRBV6-1|NA|TRBJ1-5
CASSELTGQPQHF
>TRBV5-1|NA|TRBJ1-1
CASSLGGYRAANTEAFF
>TRBV2|TRBD1|TRBJ2-7
CASVVSRGQGGEQYF
>TRBV5-1|TRBD1|TRBJ1-4
CASSLQGADEKLFF